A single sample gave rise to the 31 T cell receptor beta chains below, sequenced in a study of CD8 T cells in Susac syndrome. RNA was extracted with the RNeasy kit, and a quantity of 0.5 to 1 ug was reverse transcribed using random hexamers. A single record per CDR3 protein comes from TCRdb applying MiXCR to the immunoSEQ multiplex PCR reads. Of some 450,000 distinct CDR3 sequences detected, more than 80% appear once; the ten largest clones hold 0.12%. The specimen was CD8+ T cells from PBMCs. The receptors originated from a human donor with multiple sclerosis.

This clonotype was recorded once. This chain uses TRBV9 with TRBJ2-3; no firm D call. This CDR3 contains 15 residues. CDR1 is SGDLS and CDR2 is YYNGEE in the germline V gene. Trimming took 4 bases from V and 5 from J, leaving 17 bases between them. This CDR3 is CASSPYPTVGDTQYF. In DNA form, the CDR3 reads TGTGCCAGCAGCCCATACCCGACGGTGGGAGATACGCAGTATTTT. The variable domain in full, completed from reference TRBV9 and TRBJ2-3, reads DSGVTQTPKHLITATGQRVTLRCSPRSGDLSVYWYQQSLDQGLQFLIQYYNGEERAKGNILERFSAQQFPDLHSELNLSSLELGDSALYFCASSPYPTVGDTQYFGPGTRLTVL.

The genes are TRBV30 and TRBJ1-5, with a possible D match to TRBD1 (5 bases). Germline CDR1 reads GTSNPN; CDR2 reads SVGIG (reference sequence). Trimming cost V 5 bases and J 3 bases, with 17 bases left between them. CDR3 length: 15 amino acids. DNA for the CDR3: TGTGCCTGGTCCGACCGGGACTCCCTCAATCAGCCCCAGCATTTT. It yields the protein CAWSDRDSLNQPQHF.

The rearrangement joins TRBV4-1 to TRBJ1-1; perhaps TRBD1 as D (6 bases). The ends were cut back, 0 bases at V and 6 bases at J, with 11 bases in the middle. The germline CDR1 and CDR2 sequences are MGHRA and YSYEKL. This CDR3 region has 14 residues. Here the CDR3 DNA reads TGCGCCAGCAGCCAAGATCTCGGGGGCTCTGAAGCTTTCTTT. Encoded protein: CASSQDLGGSEAFF.

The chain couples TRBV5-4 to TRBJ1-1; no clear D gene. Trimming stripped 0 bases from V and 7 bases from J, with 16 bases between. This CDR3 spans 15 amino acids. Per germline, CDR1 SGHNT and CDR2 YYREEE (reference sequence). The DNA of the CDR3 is TGTGCCAGCAGCTTGGTCGACCCAGGTATTGATGAAGCTTTCTTT. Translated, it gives CASSLVDPGIDEAFF.

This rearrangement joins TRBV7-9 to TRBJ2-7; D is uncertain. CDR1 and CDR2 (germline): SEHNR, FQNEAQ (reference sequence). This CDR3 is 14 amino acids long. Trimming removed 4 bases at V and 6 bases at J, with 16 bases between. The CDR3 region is CASSSTESGREQYF. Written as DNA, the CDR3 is TGTGCCAGCAGCTCAACCGAATCTGGACGCGAGCAGTACTTC.

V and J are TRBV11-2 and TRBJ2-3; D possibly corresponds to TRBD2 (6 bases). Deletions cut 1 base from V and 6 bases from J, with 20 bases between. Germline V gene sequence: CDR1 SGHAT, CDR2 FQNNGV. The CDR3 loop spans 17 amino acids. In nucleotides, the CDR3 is TGTGCCAGCAGCTTAGCACCTAGACTAGTTTCTCCGGATACGCAGTATTTT. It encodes CASSLAPRLVSPDTQYF.

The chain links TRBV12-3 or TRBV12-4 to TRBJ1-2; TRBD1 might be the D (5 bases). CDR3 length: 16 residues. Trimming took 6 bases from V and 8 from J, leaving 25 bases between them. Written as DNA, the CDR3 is TGTGCCAGCAGAGACCAGGACCAGGGATGGCGGGAAGGCTACACCTTC. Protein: CASRDQDQGWREGYTF.

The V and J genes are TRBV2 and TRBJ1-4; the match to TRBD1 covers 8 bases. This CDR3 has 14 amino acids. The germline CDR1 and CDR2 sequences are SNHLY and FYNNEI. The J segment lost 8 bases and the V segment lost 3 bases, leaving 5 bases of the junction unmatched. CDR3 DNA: TGTGCCAGCAGTGACCCCAGGGGGCGCGAAAAACTGTTTTTT. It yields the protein CASSDPRGREKLFF.

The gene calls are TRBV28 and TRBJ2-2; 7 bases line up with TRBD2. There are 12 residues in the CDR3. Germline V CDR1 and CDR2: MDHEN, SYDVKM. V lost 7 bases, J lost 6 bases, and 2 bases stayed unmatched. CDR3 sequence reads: CASMAGAGELFF. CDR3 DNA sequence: TGTGCCAGCATGGCGGGAGCCGGGGAGCTGTTTTTT.

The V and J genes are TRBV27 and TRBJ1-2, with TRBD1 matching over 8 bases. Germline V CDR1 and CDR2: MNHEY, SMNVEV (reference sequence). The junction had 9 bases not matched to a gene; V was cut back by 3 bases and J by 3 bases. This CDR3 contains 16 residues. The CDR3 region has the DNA TGTGCCAGCAGTTTCTACTCGACAGGGGCGCACTATGGCTACACCTTC. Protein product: CASSFYSTGAHYGYTF.

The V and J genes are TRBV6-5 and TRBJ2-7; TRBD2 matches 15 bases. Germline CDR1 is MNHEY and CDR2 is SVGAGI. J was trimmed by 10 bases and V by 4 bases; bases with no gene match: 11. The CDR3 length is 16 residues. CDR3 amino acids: CASSLGLAGGPGEQYF. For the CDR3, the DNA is TGTGCCAGCAGTTTAGGACTAGCGGGGGGGCCGGGCGAACAGTACTTC.

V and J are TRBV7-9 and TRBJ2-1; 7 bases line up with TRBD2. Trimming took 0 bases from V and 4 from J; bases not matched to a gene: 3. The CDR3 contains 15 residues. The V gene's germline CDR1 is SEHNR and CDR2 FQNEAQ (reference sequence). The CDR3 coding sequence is TGTGCCAGCAGCTTAGCAGCGGGGAGATACAATGAGCAGTTCTTC. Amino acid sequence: CASSLAAGRYNEQFF.

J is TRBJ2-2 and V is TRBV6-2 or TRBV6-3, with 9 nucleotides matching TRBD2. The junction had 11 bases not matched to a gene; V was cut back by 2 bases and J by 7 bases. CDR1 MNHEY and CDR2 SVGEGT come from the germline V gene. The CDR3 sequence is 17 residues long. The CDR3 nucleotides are TGTGCCAGCAGTTACCGGGCGGGAGGGCCTCCCCTCGGGGAGCTGTTTTTT. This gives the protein CASSYRAGGPPLGELFF.

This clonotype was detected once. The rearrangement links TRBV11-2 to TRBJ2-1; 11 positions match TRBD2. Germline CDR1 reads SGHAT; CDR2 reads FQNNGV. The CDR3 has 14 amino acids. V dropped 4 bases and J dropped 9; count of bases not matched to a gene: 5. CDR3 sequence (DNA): TGTGCCAGCAGCTCACTAGCGGGAGTGTTTGAGCAGTTCTTC. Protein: CASSSLAGVFEQFF. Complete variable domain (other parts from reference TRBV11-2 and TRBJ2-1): EAGVAQSPRYKIIEKRQSVAFWCNPISGHATLYWYQQILGQGPKLLIQFQNNGVVDDSQLPKDRFSAERLKGVDSTLKIQPAKLEDSAVYLCASSSLAGVFEQFFGPGTRLTVL.

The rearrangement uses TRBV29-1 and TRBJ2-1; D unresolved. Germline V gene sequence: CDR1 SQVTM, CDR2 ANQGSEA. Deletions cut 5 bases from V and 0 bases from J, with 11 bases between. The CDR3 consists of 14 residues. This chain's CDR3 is CSVPPPSSYNEQFF. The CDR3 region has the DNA TGCAGCGTTCCCCCACCGAGCTCCTACAATGAGCAGTTCTTC.

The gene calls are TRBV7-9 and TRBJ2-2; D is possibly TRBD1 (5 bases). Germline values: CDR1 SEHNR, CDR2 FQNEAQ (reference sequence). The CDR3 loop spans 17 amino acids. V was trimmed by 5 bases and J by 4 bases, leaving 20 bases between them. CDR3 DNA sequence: TGTGCCAGCAGCCTGGACCCGGCTTGGGGCGGCACCGGGGAGCTGTTTTTT. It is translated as CASSLDPAWGGTGELFF.

The CDR3 sequence: CASSVRTWPLLQGNTGELFF. Here the CDR3 DNA reads TGTGCCAGCAGCGTCCGGACTTGGCCCCTTCTCCAGGGAAACACCGGGGAGCTGTTTTTT. The V call is TRBV9, the J call TRBJ2-2; D could derive from TRBD1 or TRBD2 (5 bases each). CDR3 size: 20 residues. V lost 2 bases, J lost 2 bases, and 25 bases lay in between. The germline V gene has CDR1 SGDLS and CDR2 YYNGEE.

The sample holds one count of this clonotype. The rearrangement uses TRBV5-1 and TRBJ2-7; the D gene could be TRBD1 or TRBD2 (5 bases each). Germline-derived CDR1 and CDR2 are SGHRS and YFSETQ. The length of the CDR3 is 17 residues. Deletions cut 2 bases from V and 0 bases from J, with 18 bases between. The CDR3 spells CASSLLPGPLSSYEQYF. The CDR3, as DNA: TGCGCCAGCAGCTTACTTCCGGGACCCCTCAGCTCCTACGAGCAGTACTTC.

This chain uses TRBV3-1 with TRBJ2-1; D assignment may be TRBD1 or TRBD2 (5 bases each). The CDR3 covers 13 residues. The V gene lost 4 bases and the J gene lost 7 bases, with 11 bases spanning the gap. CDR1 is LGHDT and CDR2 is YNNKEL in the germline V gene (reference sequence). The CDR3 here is CASSPGTKNEQFF. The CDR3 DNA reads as TGTGCCAGCAGCCCCGGGACCAAAAATGAGCAGTTCTTC.

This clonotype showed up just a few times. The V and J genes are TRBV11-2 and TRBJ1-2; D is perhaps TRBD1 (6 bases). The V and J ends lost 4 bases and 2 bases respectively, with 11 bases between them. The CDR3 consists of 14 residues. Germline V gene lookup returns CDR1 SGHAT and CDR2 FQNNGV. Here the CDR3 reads CASSSDTGNYGYTF. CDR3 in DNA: TGTGCCAGCAGCTCCGATACAGGGAACTATGGCTACACCTTC.

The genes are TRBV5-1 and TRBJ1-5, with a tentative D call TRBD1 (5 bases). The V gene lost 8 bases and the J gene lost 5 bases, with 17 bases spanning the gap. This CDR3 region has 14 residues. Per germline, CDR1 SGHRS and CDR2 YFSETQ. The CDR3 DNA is TGCGCCAGTCGGGCCCCAGGGATCGATCAGCCCCAGCATTTT. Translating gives CASRAPGIDQPQHF.

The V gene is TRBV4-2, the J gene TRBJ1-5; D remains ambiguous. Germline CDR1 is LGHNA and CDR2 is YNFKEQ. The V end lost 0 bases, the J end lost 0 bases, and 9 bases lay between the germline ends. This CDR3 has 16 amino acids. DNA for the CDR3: TGTGCCAGCAGCCAAGACCCCGGGTATAGCAATCAGCCCCAGCATTTT. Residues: CASSQDPGYSNQPQHF.

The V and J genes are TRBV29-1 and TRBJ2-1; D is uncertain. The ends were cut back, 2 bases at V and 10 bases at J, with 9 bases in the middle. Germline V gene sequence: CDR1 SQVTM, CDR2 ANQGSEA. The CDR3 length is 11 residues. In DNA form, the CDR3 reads TGCAGCGTTGAAATCGGGTTCGAGCAGTTCTTC. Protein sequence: CSVEIGFEQFF.

The DNA for the CDR3 is TGCAGCGTTGAGTTAGCGGGAGGCTCCTACGAGCAGTACTTC. Translation gives CSVELAGGSYEQYF. The chain couples TRBV29-1 to TRBJ2-7; TRBD2 matches 10 bases. CDR3 size: 14 residues. V shed 3 bases and J 0 bases; nucleotides not matched to a gene: 2. The germline V gene has CDR1 SQVTM and CDR2 ANQGSEA.

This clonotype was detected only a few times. CDR3 coding DNA: TGTGCCAGCAGTCCTATAACCGGTACTTCCTACGAGCAGTACTTC. Its translation: CASSPITGTSYEQYF. The chain couples TRBV6-2 or TRBV6-3 to TRBJ2-7; D not certain. Trimming removed 5 bases from V and 1 base from J, with 15 bases in between. Germline-derived CDR1 and CDR2 are MNHEY and SVGEGT. The CDR3 length is 15 residues.

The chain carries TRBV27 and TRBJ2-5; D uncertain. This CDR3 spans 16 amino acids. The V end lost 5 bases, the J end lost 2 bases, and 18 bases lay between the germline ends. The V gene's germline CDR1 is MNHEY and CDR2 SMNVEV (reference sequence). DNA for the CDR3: TGTGCCAGCAGTGTGACCATCTGGGATCGTCAAGAGACCCAGTACTTC. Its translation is CASSVTIWDRQETQYF.

CDR3 bases: TGTGCCAGCAGTTACTCCCGGGCCCTAGATACGCAGTATTTT. Translating it yields CASSYSRALDTQYF. The rearrangement uses TRBV6-5 and TRBJ2-3; D remains unclear. V lost 0 bases and J lost 5, with 9 bases in between. There are 14 residues in the CDR3. The germline V gene encodes CDR1 MNHEY and CDR2 SVGAGI.

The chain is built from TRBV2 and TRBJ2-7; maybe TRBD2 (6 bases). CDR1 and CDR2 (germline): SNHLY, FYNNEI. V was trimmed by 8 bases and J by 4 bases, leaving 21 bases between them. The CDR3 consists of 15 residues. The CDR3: CASGGSLQGRYEQYF. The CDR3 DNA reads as TGTGCCAGCGGGGGGTCGCTTCAGGGTCGGTACGAGCAGTACTTC.

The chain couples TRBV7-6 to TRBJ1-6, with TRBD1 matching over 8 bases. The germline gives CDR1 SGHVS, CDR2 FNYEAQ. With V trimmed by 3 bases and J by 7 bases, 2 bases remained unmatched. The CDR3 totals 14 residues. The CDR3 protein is CASSFSGGNSPLHF. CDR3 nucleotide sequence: TGTGCCAGCAGCTTTTCAGGGGGCAATTCACCCCTCCACTTT.

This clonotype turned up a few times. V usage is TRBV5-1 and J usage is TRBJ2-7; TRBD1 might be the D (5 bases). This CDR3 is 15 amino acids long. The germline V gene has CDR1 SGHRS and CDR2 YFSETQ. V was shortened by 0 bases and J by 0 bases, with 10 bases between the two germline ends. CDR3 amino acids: CASSLAYGASYEQYF. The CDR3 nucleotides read TGCGCCAGCAGCTTGGCCTATGGGGCCTCCTACGAGCAGTACTTC.

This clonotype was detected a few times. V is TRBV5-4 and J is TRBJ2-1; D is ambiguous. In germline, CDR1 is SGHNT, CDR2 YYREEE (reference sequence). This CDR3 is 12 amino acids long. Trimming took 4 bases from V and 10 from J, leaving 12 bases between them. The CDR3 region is CASSPDPGEQFF. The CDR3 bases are TGTGCCAGCAGCCCCGACCCCGGCGAGCAGTTCTTC.